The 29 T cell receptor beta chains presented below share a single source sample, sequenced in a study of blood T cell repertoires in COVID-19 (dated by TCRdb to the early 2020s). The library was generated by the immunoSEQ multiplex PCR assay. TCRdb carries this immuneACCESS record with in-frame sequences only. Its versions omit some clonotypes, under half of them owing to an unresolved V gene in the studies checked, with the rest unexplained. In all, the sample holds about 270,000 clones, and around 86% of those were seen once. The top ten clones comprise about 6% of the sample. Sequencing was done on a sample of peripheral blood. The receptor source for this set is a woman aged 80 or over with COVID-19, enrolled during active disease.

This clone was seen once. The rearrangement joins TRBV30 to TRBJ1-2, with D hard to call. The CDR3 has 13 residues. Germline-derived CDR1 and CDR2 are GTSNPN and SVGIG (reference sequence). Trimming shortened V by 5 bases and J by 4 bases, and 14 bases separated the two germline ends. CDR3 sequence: CAWRREEGYGYTF. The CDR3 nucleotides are TGTGCCTGGCGTAGGGAGGAGGGCTATGGCTACACCTTC.

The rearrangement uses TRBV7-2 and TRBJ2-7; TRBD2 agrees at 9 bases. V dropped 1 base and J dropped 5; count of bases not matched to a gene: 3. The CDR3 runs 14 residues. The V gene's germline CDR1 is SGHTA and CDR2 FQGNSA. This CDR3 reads CASSLGTSVHEQYF. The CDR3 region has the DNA TGTGCCAGCAGCTTAGGGACTAGCGTTCACGAGCAGTACTTC.

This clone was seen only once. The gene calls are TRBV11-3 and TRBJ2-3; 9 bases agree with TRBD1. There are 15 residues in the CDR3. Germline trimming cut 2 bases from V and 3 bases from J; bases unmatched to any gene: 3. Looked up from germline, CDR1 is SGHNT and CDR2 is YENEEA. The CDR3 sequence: CASSLRDRDTDTQYF. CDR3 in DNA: TGTGCCAGCAGCTTAAGGGACAGGGATACAGATACGCAGTATTTT.

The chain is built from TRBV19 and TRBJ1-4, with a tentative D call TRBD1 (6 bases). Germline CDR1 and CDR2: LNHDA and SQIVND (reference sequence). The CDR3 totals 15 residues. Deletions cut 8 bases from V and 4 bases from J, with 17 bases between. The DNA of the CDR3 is TGTGCCAGTGCAGATCGGACAGCTCATAATGAAAAACTGTTTTTT. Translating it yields CASADRTAHNEKLFF.

The CDR3 region is CASSVGGRNTEAFF. As DNA, the CDR3 is TGTGCCAGCAGTGTGGGCGGGAGGAACACTGAAGCTTTCTTT. The rearrangement links TRBV2 to TRBJ1-1, with D unresolved. This CDR3 comprises 14 residues. Trimming removed 4 bases at V and 1 base at J, with 10 bases between. In germline, CDR1 is SNHLY, CDR2 FYNNEI.

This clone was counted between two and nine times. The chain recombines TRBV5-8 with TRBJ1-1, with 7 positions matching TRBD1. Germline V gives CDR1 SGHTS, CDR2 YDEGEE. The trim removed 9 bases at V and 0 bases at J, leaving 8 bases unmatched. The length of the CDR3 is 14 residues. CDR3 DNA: TGTGCCAACGCACAGGGGTTGATGAACACTGAAGCTTTCTTT. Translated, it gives CANAQGLMNTEAFF.

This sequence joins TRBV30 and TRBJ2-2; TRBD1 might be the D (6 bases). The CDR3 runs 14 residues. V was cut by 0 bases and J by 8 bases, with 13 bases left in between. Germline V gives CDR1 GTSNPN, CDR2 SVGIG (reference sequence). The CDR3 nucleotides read TGTGCCTGGAGTGTACTGAGGGGGAGTGGGGAGCTGTTTTTT. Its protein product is CAWSVLRGSGELFF. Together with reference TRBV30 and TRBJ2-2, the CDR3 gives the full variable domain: SQTIHQWPATLVQPVGSPLSLECTVEGTSNPNLYWYRQAAGRGLQLLFYSVGIGQISSEVPQNLSASRPQDRQFILSSKKLLLSDSGFYLCAWSVLRGSGELFFGEGSRLTVL.

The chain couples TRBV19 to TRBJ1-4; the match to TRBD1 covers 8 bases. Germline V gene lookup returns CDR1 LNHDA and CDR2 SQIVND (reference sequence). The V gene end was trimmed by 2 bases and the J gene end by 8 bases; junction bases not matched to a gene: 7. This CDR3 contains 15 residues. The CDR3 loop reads CASSISQGVREKLFF. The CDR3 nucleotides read TGTGCCAGTAGTATATCACAGGGGGTAAGAGAAAAACTGTTTTTT. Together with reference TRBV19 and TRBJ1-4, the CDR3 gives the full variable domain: DGGITQSPKYLFRKEGQNVTLSCEQNLNHDAMYWYRQDPGQGLRLIYYSQIVNDFQKGDIAEGYSVSREKKESFPLTVTSAQKNPTAFYLCASSISQGVREKLFFGSGTQLSVL.

The CDR3 is CASSLPAGGTDTQYF. The CDR3 coding sequence is TGCGCCAGCAGTCTGCCCGCGGGGGGCACAGATACGCAGTATTTT. The V gene is TRBV5-1, the J gene TRBJ2-3; TRBD2 matches at 7 bases. The CDR3 covers 15 residues. Germline loops: CDR1 SGHRS, CDR2 YFSETQ. V lost 5 bases to trimming and J lost 1 base; unmatched junction nucleotides: 7.

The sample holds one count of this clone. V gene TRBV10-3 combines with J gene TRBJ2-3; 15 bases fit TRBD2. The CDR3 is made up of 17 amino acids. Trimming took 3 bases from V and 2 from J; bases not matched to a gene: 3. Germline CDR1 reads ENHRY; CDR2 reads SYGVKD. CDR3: CAISEGLAGGYTDTQYF. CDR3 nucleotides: TGTGCCATCAGTGAAGGACTAGCGGGGGGGTACACAGATACGCAGTATTTT.

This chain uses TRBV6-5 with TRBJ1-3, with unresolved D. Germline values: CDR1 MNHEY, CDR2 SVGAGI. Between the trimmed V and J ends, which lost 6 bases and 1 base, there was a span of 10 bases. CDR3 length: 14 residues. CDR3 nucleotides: TGTGCCAGCAGGTCCCCTAGTTCTGGAAACACCATATATTTT. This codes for CASRSPSSGNTIYF.

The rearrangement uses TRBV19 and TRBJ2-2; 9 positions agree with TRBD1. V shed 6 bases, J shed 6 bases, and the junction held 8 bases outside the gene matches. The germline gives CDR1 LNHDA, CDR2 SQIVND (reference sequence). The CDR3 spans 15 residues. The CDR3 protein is CASRPPGQGAGELFF. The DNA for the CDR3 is TGTGCCAGTAGACCCCCGGGACAGGGCGCCGGGGAGCTGTTTTTT.

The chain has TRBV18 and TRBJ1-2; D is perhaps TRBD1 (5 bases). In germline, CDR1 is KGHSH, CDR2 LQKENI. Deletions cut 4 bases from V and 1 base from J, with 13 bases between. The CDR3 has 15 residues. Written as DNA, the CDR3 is TGTGCCAGCTCACAGACATTACAGGATAACTATGGCTACACCTTC. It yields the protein CASSQTLQDNYGYTF.

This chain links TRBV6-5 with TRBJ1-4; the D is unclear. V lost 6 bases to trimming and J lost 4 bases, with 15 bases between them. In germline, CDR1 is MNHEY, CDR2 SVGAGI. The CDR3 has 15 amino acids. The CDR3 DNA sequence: TGTGCCAGCAGAACCTCCGGGAGCCATAATGAAAAACTGTTTTTT. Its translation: CASRTSGSHNEKLFF.

CDR3 nucleotides: TGTGCCAGCAGCCCACAACCCCCCCGCCCTGGGGCCAACGTCCTGACTTTC. Amino acids: CASSPQPPRPGANVLTF. This chain links TRBV11-2 with TRBJ2-6; D gene uncertain. The CDR3 contains 17 residues. Per the germline V gene, CDR1 is SGHAT and CDR2 is FQNNGV. V lost 5 bases and J lost 2, with 16 bases in between.

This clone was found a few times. CDR3 region: CASSLVGDSNQPQHF. The CDR3 DNA reads TGCGCCAGCAGCTTGGTAGGGGATAGCAATCAGCCCCAGCATTTT. This chain uses TRBV5-1 with TRBJ1-5; TRBD1 might be the D (5 bases). The CDR3 extends over 15 amino acids. Germline V gene sequence: CDR1 SGHRS, CDR2 YFSETQ. V lost 0 bases to trimming and J lost 0 bases, with 7 bases between them.

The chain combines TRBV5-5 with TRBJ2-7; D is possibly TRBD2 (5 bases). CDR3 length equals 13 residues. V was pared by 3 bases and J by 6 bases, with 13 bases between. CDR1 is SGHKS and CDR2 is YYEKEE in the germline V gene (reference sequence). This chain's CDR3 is CASSSRDDGEQYF. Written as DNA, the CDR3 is TGTGCCAGCAGCTCCCGGGATGATGGCGAGCAGTACTTC.

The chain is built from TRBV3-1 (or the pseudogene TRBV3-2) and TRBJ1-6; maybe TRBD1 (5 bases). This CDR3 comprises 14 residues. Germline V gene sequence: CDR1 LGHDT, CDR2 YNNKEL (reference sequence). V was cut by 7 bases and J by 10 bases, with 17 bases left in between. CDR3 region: CASKQAGGESPLHF. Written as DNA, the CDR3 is TGTGCCAGCAAACAGGCGGGGGGAGAGTCACCCCTCCACTTT.

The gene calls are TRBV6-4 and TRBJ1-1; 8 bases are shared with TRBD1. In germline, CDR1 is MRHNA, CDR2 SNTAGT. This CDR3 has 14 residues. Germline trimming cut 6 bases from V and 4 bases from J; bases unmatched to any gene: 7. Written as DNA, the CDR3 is TGTGCCAGCAGACGGGGACAGGCGGGCACTGAAGCTTTCTTT. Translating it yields CASRRGQAGTEAFF.

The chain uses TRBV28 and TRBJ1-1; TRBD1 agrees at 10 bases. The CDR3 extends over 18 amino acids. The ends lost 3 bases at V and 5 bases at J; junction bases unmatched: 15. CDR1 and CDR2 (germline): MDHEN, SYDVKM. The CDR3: CASSFTWEKGTGETEAFF. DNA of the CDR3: TGTGCCAGCAGTTTTACATGGGAGAAAGGGACAGGGGAAACTGAAGCTTTCTTT.

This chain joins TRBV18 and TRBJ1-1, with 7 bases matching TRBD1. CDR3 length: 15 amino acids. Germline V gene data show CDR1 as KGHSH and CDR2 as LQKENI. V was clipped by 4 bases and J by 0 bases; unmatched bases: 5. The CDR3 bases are TGTGCCAGCTCACGTGAAGACAGGGTGAACACTGAAGCTTTCTTT. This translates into CASSREDRVNTEAFF. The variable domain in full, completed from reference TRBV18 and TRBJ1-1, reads NAGVMQNPRHLVRRRGQEARLRCSPMKGHSHVYWYRQLPEEGLKFMVYLQKENIIDESGMPKERFSAEFPKEGPSILRIQQVVRGDSAAYFCASSREDRVNTEAFFGQGTRLTVV.

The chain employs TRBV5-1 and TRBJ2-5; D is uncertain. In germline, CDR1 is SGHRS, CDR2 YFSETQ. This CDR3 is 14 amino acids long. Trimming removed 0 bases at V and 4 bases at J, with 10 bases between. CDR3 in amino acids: CASSLGAGSETQYF. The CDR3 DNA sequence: TGCGCCAGCAGCTTGGGAGCCGGGTCAGAGACCCAGTACTTC. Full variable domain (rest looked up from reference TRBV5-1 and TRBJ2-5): KAGVTQTPRYLIKTRGQQVTLSCSPISGHRSVSWYQQTPGQGLQFLFEYFSETQRNKGNFPGRFSGRQFSNSRSEMNVSTLELGDSALYLCASSLGAGSETQYFGPGTRLLVL.

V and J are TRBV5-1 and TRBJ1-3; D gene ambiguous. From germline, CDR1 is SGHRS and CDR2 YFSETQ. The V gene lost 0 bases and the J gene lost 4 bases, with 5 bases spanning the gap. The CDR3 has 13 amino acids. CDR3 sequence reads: CASSLVSGNTIYF. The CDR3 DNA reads TGCGCCAGCAGCTTGGTATCCGGAAACACCATATATTTT.

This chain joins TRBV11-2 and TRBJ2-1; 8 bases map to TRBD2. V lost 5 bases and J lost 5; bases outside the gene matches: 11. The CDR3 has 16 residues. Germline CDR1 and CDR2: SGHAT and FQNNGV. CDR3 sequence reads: CASSLMAGGGNNEQFF. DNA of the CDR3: TGTGCCAGCAGCCTGATGGCGGGGGGCGGGAACAATGAGCAGTTCTTC.

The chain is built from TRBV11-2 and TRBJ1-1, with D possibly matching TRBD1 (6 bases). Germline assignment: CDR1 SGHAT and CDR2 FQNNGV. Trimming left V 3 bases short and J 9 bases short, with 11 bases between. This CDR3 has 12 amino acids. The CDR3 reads CASSFSGTQAFF. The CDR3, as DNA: TGTGCCAGCAGCTTTTCTGGGACACAAGCTTTCTTT.

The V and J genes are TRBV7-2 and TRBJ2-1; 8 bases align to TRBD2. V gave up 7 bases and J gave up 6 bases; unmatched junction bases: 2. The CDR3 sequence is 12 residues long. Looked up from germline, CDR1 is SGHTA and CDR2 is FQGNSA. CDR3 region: CASNRGGNEQFF. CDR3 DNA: TGTGCCAGCAACCGGGGGGGCAATGAGCAGTTCTTC.

CDR3 loop: CASSLVVADIPTGQYV. The CDR3 DNA reads as TGCGCCAGCAGCTTGGTGGTAGCGGACATACCCACCGGGCAGTACGTC. The chain recombines TRBV5-1 with TRBJ2-7, with TRBD2 as a possible D gene (6 bases). V shed 0 bases and J shed 9 bases, with 22 bases lying between them. This CDR3 spans 16 amino acids. The germline gives CDR1 SGHRS, CDR2 YFSETQ.

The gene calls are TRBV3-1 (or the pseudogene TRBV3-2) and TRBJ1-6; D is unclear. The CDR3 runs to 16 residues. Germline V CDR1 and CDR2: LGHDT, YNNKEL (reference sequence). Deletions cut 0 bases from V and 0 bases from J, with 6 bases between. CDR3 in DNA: TGTGCCAGCAGCCAAGAACAGAGCTCCTATAATTCACCCCTCCACTTT. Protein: CASSQEQSSYNSPLHF.

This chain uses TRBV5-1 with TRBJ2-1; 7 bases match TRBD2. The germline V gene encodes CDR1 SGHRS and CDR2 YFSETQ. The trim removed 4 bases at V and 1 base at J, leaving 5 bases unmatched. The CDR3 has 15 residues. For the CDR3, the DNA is TGCGCCAGCAGCCCCTGGGGGGGTTCCTACAATGAGCAGTTCTTC. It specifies CASSPWGGSYNEQFF.